This T cell receptor (beta chain) appears in the sequencing data of a study of shared clonotypes between healthy human individuals. Across the study: Two female and a few male donors aged 18 to 49 were enrolled.

A few counts support this clone. Using immunoSEQ multiplex PCR, the repertoire was profiled, and TCRdb retains in-frame clones only, with some absent. The sample shows 170,000 or so clones, around 63% of them seen only once. The V and J ends lost 6 bases and 4 bases, in that order; junction bases with no gene match: 2. Germline CDR1 is SNHLY and CDR2 is FYNNEI. The CDR3 spans 14 residues. Sequencing input: memory CD4+ T cells sorted from blood. Noted subset: CD45RA-negative fraction. The receptor was derived from a man aged 25 to 40 in good health. This chain uses TRBV2 with TRBJ2-2; 10 nucleotides match TRBD2. As DNA, the CDR3 is TGTGCCAGCAGACGGACTAGCGGCACCGGGGAGCTGTTTTTT. This codes for CASRRTSGTGELFF.